This passage covers 18 T cell receptor beta chains from one sample sequenced in a study of T cells after yellow fever vaccination. TCRdb called the 5' RACE reads again in MiXCR, with one record for every CDR3 protein. This sample has more than 80,000 distinct CDR3 sequences, with around 5.5% found just once. The sequences come from CD8+ T cells sorted from PBMCs, collected 10 days after the yellow fever booster vaccination. All receptors come from a man younger than 35 who received the YFV17D yellow fever vaccine.

The chain uses TRBV30 and TRBJ1-1, with TRBD1 matching 7 bases. V lost 0 bases to trimming and J lost 4 bases; unmatched junction nucleotides: 5. Germline loops: CDR1 GTSNPN, CDR2 SVGIG (reference sequence). CDR3 length: 14 amino acids. CDR3 loop: CAWSVDRVGTEAFF. The DNA for the CDR3 is TGTGCCTGGAGTGTAGACAGGGTTGGCACTGAAGCTTTCTTT. The full variable domain, in which reference TRBV30 and TRBJ1-1 provide the parts outside the CDR3, is SQTIHQWPATLVQPVGSPLSLECTVEGTSNPNLYWYRQAAGRGLQLLFYSVGIGQISSEVPQNLSASRPQDRQFILSSKKLLLSDSGFYLCAWSVDRVGTEAFFGQGTRLTVV.

This chain uses TRBV4-1 with TRBJ1-1; a possible D gene is TRBD1 (6 bases). This CDR3 has 13 residues. From germline, CDR1 is MGHRA and CDR2 YSYEKL. Trimming shortened V by 3 bases and J by 11 bases, and 16 bases separated the two germline ends. CDR3 nucleotide sequence: TGCGCCAGCAGCCAGTACACAGGGAACAGGGCTTTCTTT. It translates to CASSQYTGNRAFF.

This clonotype was picked up a small number of times. The chain links TRBV3-1 to TRBJ2-7; D unclear. Germline V gene sequence: CDR1 LGHDT, CDR2 YNNKEL (reference sequence). With 0 bases removed from V and 1 base from J, the gap between germline ends came to 10 bases. CDR3 size: 15 residues. CDR3 DNA sequence: TGTGCCAGCAGCCAAGACTCTAGGTCGTCCTACGAGCAGTACTTC. Translation gives CASSQDSRSSYEQYF.

The rearrangement joins TRBV5-4 to TRBJ2-2; the match to TRBD1 covers 9 bases. The CDR3 consists of 16 residues. CDR1 is SGHNT, CDR2 YYREEE, per germline (reference sequence). Trimming removed 4 bases from V and 3 bases from J; junction bases left unmatched: 7. In DNA, the CDR3 is TGTGCCAGCAGCGTGGACAGGGGTTTTTACACCGGGGAGCTGTTTTTT. It specifies CASSVDRGFYTGELFF.

This clonotype was found many times. This chain uses TRBV7-9 with TRBJ2-2; the D is unclear. The CDR3 runs to 12 residues. The V end was cut by 1 base, the J end by 7 bases, with 4 bases between. The germline CDR1 and CDR2 sequences are SEHNR and FQNEAQ (reference sequence). The CDR3 is CASSLVVGELFF. For the CDR3, the DNA is TGTGCCAGCAGCTTAGTAGTCGGGGAGCTGTTTTTT.

This chain joins TRBV5-6 and TRBJ2-2; D gene unclear. From germline, CDR1 is SGHDT and CDR2 YYEEEE. V dropped 3 bases and J dropped 4 bases, with 10 bases sitting between them. The CDR3 consists of 14 residues. The CDR3 DNA reads as TGTGCCAGCAGCTCTGGACGGCTCACCGGGGAGCTGTTTTTT. This sequence encodes CASSSGRLTGELFF.

This clonotype was seen only a few times. The chain is built from TRBV14 and TRBJ1-3; D unclear. The ends were cut back, 2 bases at V and 10 bases at J, with 12 bases in the middle. The CDR3 contains 13 residues. Germline CDR1 reads SGHDN; CDR2 reads FVKESK. DNA for the CDR3: TGTGCCAGCAGCCAACTGGGATCAGTAACCATATATTTT. Residues: CASSQLGSVTIYF.

The chain joins TRBV10-2 to TRBJ2-7, with no clear D. This CDR3 has 13 amino acids. V lost 8 bases to trimming and J lost 2 bases, with 13 bases between them. Germline CDR1 and CDR2: WSHSY and SAAADI. The CDR3 loop is CASGNLGAYEQYF. The CDR3 DNA reads as TGCGCCAGCGGTAATCTAGGAGCCTACGAGCAGTACTTC.

This clonotype rates as medium-sized. The rearrangement joins TRBV27 to TRBJ2-1; TRBD1 is a possible D gene (6 bases). The germline gives CDR1 MNHEY, CDR2 SMNVEV (reference sequence). CDR3 length equals 14 residues. V was pared by 5 bases and J by 6 bases, with 14 bases between. The CDR3 protein is CASSQGSRVNEQFF. The CDR3 region has the DNA TGTGCCAGCAGTCAGGGGAGTAGAGTCAATGAGCAGTTCTTC.

This clonotype occurred many times. The chain joins TRBV20-1 to TRBJ2-1, with D tentatively TRBD2 (5 bases). V was pared by 2 bases and J by 7 bases, with 21 bases between. CDR1 and CDR2 (germline): DFQATT, SNEGSKA (reference sequence). The CDR3 is 16 residues long. CDR3 in DNA: TGCAGTGCTAGACGGCCTAGCCAGTCGTTTCGGAATGAGCAGTTCTTC. It specifies CSARRPSQSFRNEQFF.

The rearrangement links TRBV7-2 to TRBJ2-1, with 7 nucleotides matching TRBD1. Per the germline V gene, CDR1 is SGHTA and CDR2 is FQGNSA. There are 20 residues in the CDR3. After removal of 2 bases from V and 9 bases from J, the junction contained 25 bases not matched to a gene. CDR3 sequence (DNA): TGTGCCAGCAGCTTAAGTACCCTCTTAGTATTCGACACAGGGGCGGGTGAGCAGTTCTTC. Protein sequence: CASSLSTLLVFDTGAGEQFF.

The gene calls are TRBV14 and TRBJ1-2, with TRBD1 as a possible D gene (6 bases). Trimming pared 2 bases from V and 4 bases from J, leaving 11 bases between. Germline V gene sequence: CDR1 SGHDN, CDR2 FVKESK. The CDR3 has 14 amino acids. CDR3 sequence: CASSQFTGFYGYTF. The CDR3 nucleotides read TGTGCCAGCAGCCAATTCACAGGGTTCTATGGCTACACCTTC.

The chain carries TRBV5-1 and TRBJ2-5, with D tentatively TRBD2 (5 bases). V was shortened by 1 base and J by 2 bases, with 15 bases between the two germline ends. CDR3 length equals 16 residues. Per germline, CDR1 SGHRS and CDR2 YFSETQ. CDR3 residues: CASSLTGWSQQETQYF. CDR3 DNA sequence: TGCGCCAGCAGCTTGACGGGGTGGTCACAACAAGAGACCCAGTACTTC.

This clonotype was observed a handful of times. This rearrangement joins TRBV5-4 to TRBJ2-1; tentative D call: TRBD2 (5 bases). This CDR3 has 12 residues. Trimming cost V 4 bases and J 6 bases, with 8 bases left between them. Germline CDR1 reads SGHNT; CDR2 reads YYREEE (reference sequence). CDR3 amino acids: CASSGGGNEQFF. The CDR3 DNA follows: TGTGCCAGCAGCGGTGGAGGCAATGAGCAGTTCTTC.

This clonotype appeared a few times. CDR3: CASSLAIGGNEQFF. The CDR3 DNA reads as TGTGCCAGCAGCTTAGCGATAGGCGGGAATGAGCAGTTCTTC. The genes are TRBV7-9 and TRBJ2-1; perhaps TRBD2 as D (5 bases). The CDR3 is 14 residues long. Germline V gene sequence: CDR1 SEHNR, CDR2 FQNEAQ (reference sequence). V lost 0 bases and J lost 7, with 10 bases in between.

This sequence joins TRBV29-1 and TRBJ2-6; D may match TRBD1 or TRBD2 (7 bases each). The CDR3 consists of 15 residues. CDR1 is SQVTM, CDR2 ANQGSEA, per germline. Trimming removed 3 bases at V and 4 bases at J, with 13 bases between. The CDR3 DNA is TGCAGCGTTGATCAGGGGGGGACCGGGGCCAACGTCCTGACTTTC. As protein: CSVDQGGTGANVLTF.

The sample holds many counts of this clonotype. The chain couples TRBV5-5 to TRBJ2-7; a weak D match, TRBD2 (6 bases). The V and J ends lost 4 bases and 2 bases respectively, with 16 bases between them. The CDR3 totals 15 residues. Germline CDR1 SGHKS, CDR2 YYEKEE (reference sequence). The CDR3 protein is CASSDRAPGAYEQYF. The CDR3 nucleotides are TGTGCCAGCAGCGACCGGGCCCCGGGAGCCTACGAGCAGTACTTC.

This clonotype was observed many times. The V and J genes are TRBV7-2 and TRBJ2-1; a weak D match, TRBD1 (7 bases). Trimming stripped 0 bases from V and 6 bases from J, with 12 bases between. Looked up from germline, CDR1 is SGHTA and CDR2 is FQGNSA. The CDR3 loop spans 15 amino acids. The CDR3 is CASSLAGGQSNEQFF. CDR3 sequence (DNA): TGTGCCAGCAGCTTAGCGGGGGGACAGAGCAATGAGCAGTTCTTC. The complete variable domain, with remaining parts taken from reference TRBV7-2 and TRBJ2-1, reads GAGVSQSPSNKVTEKGKDVELRCDPISGHTALYWYRQSLGQGLEFLIYFQGNSAPDKSGLPSDRFSAERTGGSVSTLTIQRTQQEDSAVYLCASSLAGGQSNEQFFGPGTRLTVL.